The clone carrying this TCR beta chain was seen more than once but under ten times. Its antigen is unidentified. One junction end does not reproduce the germline sequence, and a read error may be involved. These data come from a study of identical twins. General study points: Excess sharing by twins proved weaker in beta out-of-frame sequences. There were fewer insertions in abundant cord blood beta clonotypes, but memory repertoires showed no such pattern.

A universal primer site arose from template switching, and cDNA bore unique molecular identifiers. TCRdb re-called the 5' RACE reads through MiXCR, storing one row per CDR3 protein. The data hold hundreds of thousands of distinct CDR3 sequences, with 5.5% to 6.5% observed a single time. Germline CDR1 MNHEY, CDR2 SVGEGT. The CDR3 contains 16 residues. All of the donors were Caucasians in good health. The receptor's source is a man aged 18 to 30 in good health. The sequencing input was naive T cells sorted from blood. The V call is TRBV6-2 or TRBV6-3, the J call TRBJ2-7, with 10 bases matching TRBD1. The CDR3 spells CASSYSTGGASYEQYF. CDR3 DNA: TGTGCCAGCAGCTACTCGACAGGGGGCGCGTCCTACGAGCAGTACTTC.